Shown below are 28 T cell receptor beta chains from a single sample sequenced in a study of shared clonotypes between healthy human individuals. Sequencing used immunoSEQ multiplex PCR; TCRdb keeps in-frame clones, though not all of them. The profile shows a few hundred thousand clones, approximately 80% of them singletons. Sequenced sample: PBMCs. The receptors were sampled from a woman aged 40 to 49 in good health. Some clones in this sample may be carry-over from other donors' samples.

This clone was observed once. The chain links TRBV10-1 to TRBJ1-2; D is undetermined. CDR3 length equals 14 residues. Per the germline V gene, CDR1 is WNHNN and CDR2 is SYGVQD (reference sequence). V was clipped by 5 bases and J by 4 bases, with 14 bases between them. CDR3: CASSSGPKTYGYTF. In nucleotides, the CDR3 is TGCGCCAGCAGTAGTGGCCCAAAGACCTATGGCTACACCTTC.

The sample holds a few counts of this clone. The V call is TRBV30, the J call TRBJ2-5; no clear D gene. Trimming left V 4 bases short and J 5 bases short, with 11 bases between. This CDR3 has 12 amino acids. Germline CDR1 reads GTSNPN; CDR2 reads SVGIG (reference sequence). In DNA form, the CDR3 reads TGTGCCTGGAAGGACGTTCGGGAGACCCAGTACTTC. Its protein is CAWKDVRETQYF.

The chain links TRBV5-6 to TRBJ2-1, with TRBD2 as a possible D gene (6 bases). CDR1 is SGHDT, CDR2 YYEEEE, per germline. This CDR3 is built from 16 residues. Deletions cut 3 bases from V and 1 base from J, with 14 bases between. The CDR3 protein is CASSYLGSTSYNEQFF. The CDR3 DNA follows: TGTGCCAGCAGCTACCTCGGGAGTACGTCCTACAATGAGCAGTTCTTC.

This clone was detected many times. The genes are TRBV27 and TRBJ2-7, with no clear D. Trimming stripped 6 bases from V and 0 bases from J, with 12 bases between. The CDR3 runs to 14 residues. CDR1 MNHEY and CDR2 SMNVEV come from the germline V gene (reference sequence). The CDR3 DNA follows: TGTGCCAGCAGAAGCTTAAGAGCCTCCTACGAGCAGTACTTC. It encodes CASRSLRASYEQYF.

This clone was seen a few times. J is TRBJ2-2 and V is TRBV15; no firm D call. The CDR3 runs to 13 residues. Germline values: CDR1 LNHNV, CDR2 YYDKDF (reference sequence). Trimming removed 2 bases at V and 5 bases at J, with 6 bases between. The CDR3 sequence: CATSRSRTGELFF. For the CDR3, the DNA is TGTGCCACCAGCAGATCCAGGACCGGGGAGCTGTTTTTT.

This sequence joins TRBV10-1 and TRBJ2-7; 9 bases fit TRBD1. The V segment lost 6 bases and the J segment 4 bases; nucleotides outside the gene matches: 10. The length of the CDR3 is 15 residues. The V gene's germline CDR1 is WNHNN and CDR2 SYGVQD (reference sequence). The CDR3 DNA reads TGCGCCAGCAGCGCTGACAGGGGGTATGGATACGAGCAGTACTTC. It codes for CASSADRGYGYEQYF.

This clone came up once. The rearrangement joins TRBV30 to TRBJ2-7, with D possibly called TRBD1 or TRBD2 (6 bases each). V shed 1 base and J shed 1 base, with 11 bases lying between them. CDR1 and CDR2 (germline): GTSNPN, SVGIG (reference sequence). The CDR3 totals 14 residues. The CDR3 is CAWSGGAGSYEQYF. CDR3 coding DNA: TGTGCCTGGAGTGGGGGGGCAGGGTCCTACGAGCAGTACTTC.

The V call is TRBV28, the J call TRBJ2-3, with D maybe TRBD2 (6 bases). CDR1 MDHEN and CDR2 SYDVKM come from the germline V gene. The CDR3 runs 12 residues. Trimming removed 7 bases at V and 1 base at J, with 6 bases between. This chain's CDR3 is CASIAGTDTQYF. The CDR3, as DNA: TGTGCCAGCATAGCGGGCACAGATACGCAGTATTTT.

The chain's CDR3 is CASSPERGSSYNEQFF. DNA of the CDR3: TGTGCCAGCAGTCCGGAACGGGGAAGCTCCTACAATGAGCAGTTCTTC. The chain is built from TRBV28 and TRBJ2-1, with a weak D call TRBD2 (5 bases). Trimming took 5 bases from V and 0 from J, leaving 14 bases between them. CDR1 is MDHEN and CDR2 is SYDVKM in the germline V gene. This CDR3 spans 16 amino acids.

This clone appeared a single time. V usage is TRBV28 and J usage is TRBJ2-7; D possibly corresponds to TRBD1 (6 bases). Trimming stripped 1 base from V and 5 bases from J, with 9 bases between. The CDR3 totals 13 residues. The germline gives CDR1 MDHEN, CDR2 SYDVKM. The CDR3 sequence: CASSLSWDNEQYF. Written as DNA, the CDR3 is TGTGCCAGCAGTTTATCCTGGGACAACGAGCAGTACTTC.

The J gene is TRBJ1-1, the V gene TRBV6-1; D is unclear. V lost 3 bases and J 2 bases, leaving 7 bases between the germline ends. The germline CDR1 and CDR2 sequences are MNHNS and SASEGT. The CDR3 runs 13 residues. CDR3 protein: CASSERINTEAFF. CDR3 in DNA: TGTGCCAGCAGTGAGCGGATAAACACTGAAGCTTTCTTT.

This clone was picked up a small number of times. V is TRBV30 and J is TRBJ1-5; TRBD1 matches at 10 bases. V shed 5 bases, J shed 7 bases, and the junction held 5 bases outside the gene matches. Germline V gene sequence: CDR1 GTSNPN, CDR2 SVGIG (reference sequence). CDR3 length equals 13 residues. Here the CDR3 reads CAWDRGQDQPQHF. CDR3 in DNA: TGTGCCTGGGACAGGGGGCAGGACCAGCCCCAGCATTTT.

The J gene is TRBJ1-2, the V gene TRBV4-2, with D unresolved. V was cut by 5 bases and J by 4 bases, with 20 bases left in between. Per the germline V gene, CDR1 is LGHNA and CDR2 is YNFKEQ. This CDR3 contains 16 residues. CDR3 coding DNA: TGTGCCAGCAGCTTGGGTGGCGGGGATCGCGGCTATGGCTACACCTTC. As protein: CASSLGGGDRGYGYTF.

This rearrangement joins TRBV23-1 to TRBJ2-6; D uncertain. TRBV23-1 is noted as an ORF with a role that remains uncertain. V lost 0 bases and J 0 bases, leaving 12 bases between the germline ends. The CDR3 consists of 18 residues. CDR3 loop: CASSQSVCRNSGANVLTF. Here the CDR3 DNA reads TGCGCCAGCAGTCAATCCGTGTGCAGAAACTCTGGGGCCAACGTCCTGACTTTC.

This clone was counted between two and nine times. This is likely an artifact of a read error, given a far larger clone one base away. The missing conserved phenylalanine or tryptophan at the end of this CDR3 makes a read error likely. This chain links TRBV25-1 with TRBJ2-7; 9 bases are a match to TRBD1. This CDR3 has 12 amino acids. V was clipped by 8 bases and J by 2 bases; unmatched bases: 1. CDR1 MGHDK and CDR2 SYGVNS come from the germline V gene. This chain's CDR3 is CASGTGTYEQYL. CDR3 nucleotide sequence: TGTGCCAGCGGGACAGGGACCTACGAGCAGTACCTC.

The gene calls are TRBV27 and TRBJ1-4; D gene unclear. Trimming took 5 bases from V and 4 from J, leaving 14 bases between them. Germline CDR1 and CDR2: MNHEY and SMNVEV (reference sequence). The CDR3 length is 15 residues. The CDR3 loop reads CASSPPRADNEKLFF. The CDR3 DNA reads as TGTGCCAGCAGTCCCCCAAGGGCAGATAATGAAAAACTGTTTTTT.

The chain links TRBV30 to TRBJ2-7; maybe TRBD2 (6 bases). V was trimmed by 0 bases and J by 5 bases, leaving 14 bases between them. Germline V gene sequence: CDR1 GTSNPN, CDR2 SVGIG (reference sequence). The length of the CDR3 is 14 residues. The DNA of the CDR3 is TGTGCCTGGAGTGTACGATTGTCGGGAGACGAGCAGTACTTC. This sequence encodes CAWSVRLSGDEQYF.

This chain links TRBV28 with TRBJ2-7; D is unresolved. This CDR3 has 15 residues. Germline V gene sequence: CDR1 MDHEN, CDR2 SYDVKM. V lost 5 bases and J 3 bases, leaving 17 bases between the germline ends. CDR3 coding DNA: TGTGCCAGCAGTCGCCGCGTACGGGCCCACTACGAGCAGTACTTC. The encoded protein is CASSRRVRAHYEQYF.

Details on this clone: Other nucleotide sequences from this sample produce the same CDR3. As DNA, the CDR3 is TGCAGCGTAGAGACAGGGCTGGGAAACACCATATATTTT. As protein: CSVETGLGNTIYF. The chain is built from TRBV29-1 and TRBJ1-3, with 7 bases identical to TRBD1. CDR3 length: 13 amino acids. Germline CDR1 reads SQVTM; CDR2 reads ANQGSEA. V was pared by 6 bases and J by 4 bases, with 6 bases of the junction left unmatched.

This clone showed up just once. The chain joins TRBV5-1 to TRBJ1-4, with a tentative D call TRBD1 (6 bases). This CDR3 has 16 amino acids. CDR1 is SGHRS and CDR2 is YFSETQ in the germline V gene. With 0 bases removed from V and 8 bases from J, the gap between germline ends came to 17 bases. As DNA, the CDR3 is TGCGCCAGCAGCTTGGGCTCCGGTAATCAGGGGGAAAAACTGTTTTTT. It translates to CASSLGSGNQGEKLFF.

The chain combines TRBV4-3 with TRBJ1-1; TRBD1 matches at 7 bases. The CDR3 is made up of 14 amino acids. Germline values: CDR1 LGHNA, CDR2 YSLEER. Trimming at V came to 4 bases and at J to 4 bases, leaving 6 bases not matched to a gene. DNA of the CDR3: TGCGCCAGCAGCCGTCTACAGGGGACCACTGAAGCTTTCTTT. Amino acid sequence: CASSRLQGTTEAFF.

V is TRBV10-3 and J is TRBJ1-4; D is unclear. Trimming took off 4 bases at V and 11 bases at J, with 14 bases between the two ends. The germline CDR1 and CDR2 sequences are ENHRY and SYGVKD. CDR3 length: 13 amino acids. The CDR3 region is CAISAYYLTKLFF. CDR3 DNA sequence: TGTGCCATCAGTGCTTACTACCTGACCAAACTGTTTTTT.

The DNA of the CDR3 is TGTGCCAGCAGCTTATCAGGGGTTAACTATGGCTACACCTTC. Translation: CASSLSGVNYGYTF. J is TRBJ1-2 and V is TRBV7-9; the D gene is possibly TRBD1 (6 bases). This CDR3 comprises 14 residues. V was clipped by 2 bases and J by 1 base, with 8 bases between them. CDR1 is SEHNR, CDR2 FQNEAQ, per germline (reference sequence).

As regards this clone: A read error is the likely source, as a far larger clone sits one nucleotide away. CDR3 residues: CASSEALGSNGKLFF. DNA of the CDR3: TGTGCCAGCAGTGAAGCGTTGGGGTCTAATGGAAAACTGTTTTTT. V usage is TRBV6-1 and J usage is TRBJ1-4; no firm D call. The CDR3 covers 15 residues. CDR1 and CDR2 from the germline V gene are MNHNS and SASEGT.

The genes are TRBV28 and TRBJ2-7; 9 positions agree with TRBD2. Per germline, CDR1 MDHEN and CDR2 SYDVKM. Trimming at V came to 5 bases and at J to 4 bases, leaving 12 bases not matched to a gene. This CDR3 has 16 amino acids. The CDR3 DNA sequence: TGTGCCAGCAGTATTCCAAGCGGGAGGAGTCCTTACGAGCAGTACTTC. Protein sequence: CASSIPSGRSPYEQYF.

A word on this clone: Given a much more abundant clone one base away, this may be a read error. The sample carries other DNA sequences with the same CDR3. The chain couples TRBV30 to TRBJ1-5; no definite D call. Germline values: CDR1 GTSNPN, CDR2 SVGIG (reference sequence). This CDR3 comprises 13 residues. Here the CDR3 reads CAWSGGDNQPQHF. The CDR3 nucleotides are TGCGCCTGGAGTGGTGGTGACAATCAGCCCCAGCATTTT.

The chain employs TRBV10-3 and TRBJ2-3, with 13 bases matching TRBD2. The V gene's germline CDR1 is ENHRY and CDR2 SYGVKD. Trimming cost V 4 bases and J 1 base; bases outside gene matches: 5. The CDR3 runs 17 residues. CDR3 region: CAISGRTSGSGTDTQYF. CDR3 DNA: TGTGCCATCAGTGGAAGGACTAGCGGGAGTGGCACAGATACGCAGTATTTT.

The chain links TRBV21-1 to TRBJ1-3. TRBV21-1 is tagged as a pseudogene. This CDR3 spans 15 amino acids. This CDR3 reads CASSPPGGVGNTIYF. CDR3 sequence (DNA): TGTGCCAGCAGCCCCCCGGGGGGGGTTGGAAACACCATATATTTT.